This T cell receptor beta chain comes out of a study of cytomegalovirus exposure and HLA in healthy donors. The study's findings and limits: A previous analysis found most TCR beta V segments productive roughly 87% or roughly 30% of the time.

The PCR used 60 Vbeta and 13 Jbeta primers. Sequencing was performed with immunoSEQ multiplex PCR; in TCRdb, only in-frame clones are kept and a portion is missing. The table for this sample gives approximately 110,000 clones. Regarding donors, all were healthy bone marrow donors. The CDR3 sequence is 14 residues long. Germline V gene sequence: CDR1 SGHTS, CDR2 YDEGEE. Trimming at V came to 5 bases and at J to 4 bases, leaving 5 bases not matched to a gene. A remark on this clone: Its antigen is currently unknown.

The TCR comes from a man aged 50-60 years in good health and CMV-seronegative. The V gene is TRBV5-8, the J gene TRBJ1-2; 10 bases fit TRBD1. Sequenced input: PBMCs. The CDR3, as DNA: TGTGCCAGCAGACGGGACAGGGGTTCCTATGGCTACACCTTC. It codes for CASRRDRGSYGYTF.